Described below is a single T cell receptor (beta chain) sequence and its context. Its antigen is as yet unknown. Exposure to brentuximab vedotin varied, and each patient had relapsed following autologous stem cell transplantation. The data were obtained in a study of PD-1 blockade in classical Hodgkin lymphoma. Sequenced by immunoSEQ multiplex PCR; TCRdb stores in-frame clones only, minus some. The table shows about 19,000 clones, with around 85% occurring only once. General study findings and limits: Complete responders started with a diversity level that resembled newly diagnosed patients at baseline.

V shed 6 bases and J 0 bases; nucleotides not matched to a gene: 6. The CDR3 covers 16 residues. The germline V gene has CDR1 SEHNR and CDR2 FQNEAQ (reference sequence). The input for sequencing was peripheral blood mononuclear cells (PBMCs), taken at baseline. The receptor was derived from a human donor with classical Hodgkin lymphoma. The chain joins TRBV7-9 to TRBJ2-2, with TRBD2 matching over 8 bases. In nucleotides, the CDR3 is TGTGCCAGCAGGGGAAAAGCGGGGGCGAACACCGGGGAGCTGTTTTTT. The encoded protein is CASRGKAGANTGELFF.